Listed below are T cell receptor beta chains from one sample, sequenced in a study of radiotherapy plus CTLA-4 blockade in lung cancer. Profiling relied on immunoSEQ multiplex PCR, and the TCRdb table lists in-frame clones only, not all of them. The sample includes about 73,000 clones, around 90% of them seen just once. The specimen was peripheral blood, collected from a patient treated with radiotherapy plus ipilimumab. Receptor source: a human donor with non-small cell lung cancer that progressed on radiotherapy plus ipilimumab. Each CDR3 is given with its conserved first and last residue. The order of the fields is D gene, V gene, clone size, J gene, CDR3 protein, CDR3 DNA. D genes are given only for firm matches. For some rows the clone size is stated as once, few or many, or as a class when expanded; others skip it.

TRBD2	TRBV27	NA	TRBJ2-1	CASSQTTSGSYNEQFF	TGTGCCAGCAGTCAAACCACTAGCGGGAGTTACAATGAGCAGTTCTTC
NA	TRBV28	NA	TRBJ1-2	CASRMGASYGYTF	TGTGCCAGCAGGATGGGGGCCAGCTATGGCTACACCTTC
TRBD1	TRBV9	NA	TRBJ2-1	CASKKGGQGPNEQFF	TGTGCCAGCAAAAAAGGGGGACAGGGGCCAAATGAGCAGTTCTTC
NA	TRBV5-1	NA	TRBJ1-1	CASSFYTLNTEAFF	TGCGCCAGCAGCTTTTACACGTTGAACACTGAAGCTTTCTTT
NA	TRBV7-2	NA	TRBJ1-1	CASSFIQGMNTEAFF	TGTGCCAGCAGCTTTATTCAGGGGATGAACACTGAAGCTTTCTTT
NA	TRBV7-3	once	TRBJ2-1	CASSFFAGSSQEQFF	TGTGCCAGCAGCTTTTTTGCAGGGTCGAGTCAAGAGCAGTTCTTC
TRBD1	TRBV5-1	NA	TRBJ2-7	CASSQGGTGKYEQYF	TGCGCCAGCAGCCAGGGTGGGACAGGGAAGTACGAGCAGTACTTC
TRBD1	TRBV6-5	NA	TRBJ1-1	CASSTTGTGNTEAFF	TGTGCCAGCAGTACAACCGGGACAGGGAACACTGAAGCTTTCTTT
NA	TRBV7-3	NA	TRBJ2-2	CASSNSGNTGELFF	TGTGCCAGCAGCAATAGCGGAAACACCGGGGAGCTGTTTTTT
NA	TRBV2	NA	TRBJ1-5	CASSSTLGSNQPQHF	TGTGCCAGCAGTTCGACATTGGGGAGCAATCAGCCCCAGCATTTT